Below are 16 T cell receptor beta chains sequenced from a single sample in a study of T cell responses to AZD1222 COVID-19 vaccine. Produced via immunoSEQ multiplex PCR; TCRdb's table is partial and in-frame only. Of about 110,000 clones listed, about nine tenths are singletons. This sample comprised peripheral blood, obtained on day 0 of MenACWY control vaccination. These receptors originate from an adult in good health.

The chain couples TRBV10-3 to TRBJ2-3, with TRBD2 identical over 8 bases. The J segment lost 5 bases and the V segment lost 7 bases, leaving 8 bases of the junction unmatched. The germline V gene encodes CDR1 ENHRY and CDR2 SYGVKD. The CDR3 spans 14 residues. CDR3 residues: CAINHGGGRDTQYF. The CDR3 DNA sequence: TGTGCCATCAATCACGGGGGGGGGCGAGATACGCAGTATTTT.

The V gene is TRBV6-5, the J gene TRBJ2-3; perhaps TRBD1 as D (5 bases). Trimming stripped 0 bases from V and 4 bases from J, with 14 bases between. CDR1 MNHEY and CDR2 SVGAGI come from the germline V gene. This CDR3 comprises 16 residues. In DNA, the CDR3 is TGTGCCAGCAGTTACTCCGACGCAGGGTGGGCAGATACGCAGTATTTT. This codes for CASSYSDAGWADTQYF.

This chain links TRBV10-1 with TRBJ2-5, with D possibly matching TRBD1 (7 bases). V was clipped by 3 bases and J by 1 base, with 12 bases between them. Germline V lookup: CDR1 WNHNN, CDR2 SYGVQD (reference sequence). CDR3 length: 15 residues. For the CDR3, the DNA is TGCGCCAGCAGTGATCGCGGGACAGCCCAAGAGACCCAGTACTTC. It is translated as CASSDRGTAQETQYF.

CDR3 sequence reads: CASSSRTGGTGELFF. The CDR3 DNA sequence: TGCGCCAGCAGCTCCCGGACAGGGGGGACCGGGGAGCTGTTTTTT. V and J are TRBV4-1 and TRBJ2-2; 10 nucleotides align to TRBD1. Germline V CDR1 and CDR2: MGHRA, YSYEKL. The V and J ends lost 5 bases and 5 bases, in that order; junction bases with no gene match: 5. This CDR3 contains 15 residues.

The chain couples TRBV27 to TRBJ1-6, with D unclear. Trimming removed 6 bases from V and 2 bases from J, with 11 bases in between. Germline loops: CDR1 MNHEY, CDR2 SMNVEV (reference sequence). CDR3 length: 15 residues. In nucleotides, the CDR3 is TGTGCCAGCAGGGCGGTACCCCCCTATAATTCACCCCTCCACTTT. The encoded protein is CASRAVPPYNSPLHF.

The rearrangement uses TRBV2 and TRBJ2-1; D not certain. CDR1 and CDR2 (germline): SNHLY, FYNNEI. This CDR3 spans 14 amino acids. With 7 bases removed from V and 0 bases from J, the gap between germline ends came to 10 bases. CDR3 amino acids: CASTAYFSYNEQFF. CDR3 coding DNA: TGTGCCAGCACCGCTTACTTCTCCTACAATGAGCAGTTCTTC.

The gene calls are TRBV28 and TRBJ1-1; D is unresolved. The germline V gene encodes CDR1 MDHEN and CDR2 SYDVKM. V lost 8 bases, J lost 10 bases, and 14 bases lay in between. The CDR3 is 11 amino acids. The CDR3 sequence is CASVGEGRAFF. The CDR3 DNA sequence: TGTGCCAGCGTTGGAGAAGGACGAGCTTTCTTT.

The J gene is TRBJ2-2, the V gene TRBV5-1; 8 nucleotides match TRBD2. CDR1 is SGHRS, CDR2 YFSETQ, per germline. CDR3 size: 17 residues. Germline trimming cut 0 bases from V and 4 bases from J; bases unmatched to any gene: 8. CDR3 amino acids: CASSLVRTSPTTGELFF. CDR3 in DNA: TGCGCCAGCAGCTTGGTCAGGACTAGCCCTACCACCGGGGAGCTGTTTTTT.

V and J are TRBV27 and TRBJ1-6; TRBD1 agrees at 9 bases. The CDR3 covers 14 residues. The J segment lost 10 bases and the V segment lost 6 bases, leaving 7 bases of the junction unmatched. The germline CDR1 and CDR2 sequences are MNHEY and SMNVEV (reference sequence). In DNA form, the CDR3 reads TGTGCCAGCAGCCGGGGACAGGGCCGGTCACCCCTCCACTTT. Its translation is CASSRGQGRSPLHF.

This chain links TRBV28 with TRBJ2-3; D not certain. The ends were cut back, 3 bases at V and 6 bases at J, with 7 bases in the middle. CDR1 is MDHEN and CDR2 is SYDVKM in the germline V gene. The CDR3 has 12 residues. This chain's CDR3 is CASSFSADTQYF. CDR3 nucleotide sequence: TGTGCCAGCAGTTTTTCCGCGGATACGCAGTATTTT.

The chain has TRBV27 and TRBJ2-1, with a possible D match to TRBD1 (6 bases). CDR1 MNHEY and CDR2 SMNVEV come from the germline V gene (reference sequence). V lost 6 bases and J lost 2, with 14 bases in between. The CDR3 sequence is 15 residues long. CDR3 loop: CASSPTGQPYNEQFF. DNA for the CDR3: TGTGCCAGCAGCCCAACCGGACAGCCCTACAATGAGCAGTTCTTC.

This chain uses TRBV19 with TRBJ1-1, with 8 nucleotides matching TRBD1. J was trimmed by 6 bases and V by 5 bases; bases with no gene match: 14. Germline CDR1 reads LNHDA; CDR2 reads SQIVND (reference sequence). This CDR3 contains 16 residues. CDR3 protein: CASSPGQGGAFAEAFF. Here the CDR3 DNA reads TGTGCCAGTAGTCCCGGACAGGGAGGGGCGTTCGCTGAAGCTTTCTTT.

This chain uses TRBV7-9 with TRBJ2-7; D is undetermined. The length of the CDR3 is 14 residues. Germline V gives CDR1 SEHNR, CDR2 FQNEAQ (reference sequence). The V and J ends lost 1 base and 1 base respectively, with 8 bases between them. The CDR3 loop reads CASSLGQDSYEQYF. CDR3 DNA sequence: TGTGCCAGCAGCTTAGGGCAGGATTCCTACGAGCAGTACTTC.

V and J are TRBV27 and TRBJ2-7; the D gene is possibly TRBD1 (6 bases). In germline, CDR1 is MNHEY, CDR2 SMNVEV (reference sequence). V gave up 5 bases and J gave up 4 bases, with 21 bases separating them. The CDR3 is made up of 16 amino acids. The CDR3 loop reads CASSPHQGSKRYEQYF. CDR3 DNA sequence: TGTGCCAGCAGTCCACACCAGGGGAGTAAGCGTTACGAGCAGTACTTC.

This chain joins TRBV5-4 and TRBJ2-7, with TRBD1 identical over 7 bases. The length of the CDR3 is 14 residues. Germline V gene data show CDR1 as SGHNT and CDR2 as YYREEE (reference sequence). The J segment lost 0 bases and the V segment lost 6 bases, leaving 6 bases of the junction unmatched. This CDR3 reads CASTLQGSSYEQYF. The CDR3 region has the DNA TGTGCCAGCACGCTACAGGGGAGCTCCTACGAGCAGTACTTC.

The chain carries TRBV6-2 or TRBV6-3 and TRBJ1-1; D remains ambiguous. Trimming took 1 base from V and 4 from J, leaving 7 bases between them. Germline CDR1 is MNHEY and CDR2 is SVGEGT. The CDR3 is made up of 13 amino acids. The CDR3 DNA follows: TGTGCCAGCAGTTACTTGCCTACCACTGAAGCTTTCTTT. Protein product: CASSYLPTTEAFF.